The rows below give T cell receptor beta chains drawn from one sample of a study of T cell responses to AZD1222 COVID-19 vaccine. Profiled with immunoSEQ multiplex PCR; TCRdb holds only in-frame clones, not every one. Here the sample spans 90,000 to 95,000 clones, more than 75% being singletons. The material was peripheral blood, obtained on day 0 of AZD1222 vaccination. The receptor source for this set is an adult in good health. Both conserved end residues are part of each CDR3. Each record gives: D gene, J gene, clone size, V gene, CDR3 DNA, CDR3 protein. A D gene is named only where the DNA matches it firmly. Where a row states a size, it is once, few, many or the class of an expanded clone; other rows omit it.

D gene: -
J gene: TRBJ1-5
clone size: -
V gene: TRBV30
CDR3 DNA: TGTGCCTGGAGTGTTAGGAGCAATCAGCCCCAGCATTTT
CDR3 protein: CAWSVRSNQPQHF

D gene: -
J gene: TRBJ2-3
clone size: -
V gene: TRBV19
CDR3 DNA: TGTGCCAGTAGCGAACTAGCTCTAAGCACAGATACGCAGTATTTT
CDR3 protein: CASSELALSTDTQYF

D gene: -
J gene: TRBJ1-1
clone size: -
V gene: TRBV6-6
CDR3 DNA: TGTGCCAGCGGGGACGGCCGGACTGAAGCTTTCTTT
CDR3 protein: CASGDGRTEAFF

D gene: -
J gene: TRBJ2-1
clone size: -
V gene: TRBV6-5
CDR3 DNA: TGTGCCAGCAGTCTCAGCTCCTACAATGAGCAGTTCTTC
CDR3 protein: CASSLSSYNEQFF

D gene: -
J gene: TRBJ2-1
clone size: -
V gene: TRBV11-1
CDR3 DNA: TGTGCCAGCAGCTTAGCCCTAGGCGTCAACAATGAGCAGTTCTTC
CDR3 protein: CASSLALGVNNEQFF

D gene: -
J gene: TRBJ1-5
clone size: -
V gene: TRBV6-6
CDR3 DNA: TGTGCCAGCAGTCCTGAAGCAGGATACAATCAGCCCCAGCATTTT
CDR3 protein: CASSPEAGYNQPQHF

D gene: TRBD1
J gene: TRBJ2-7
clone size: -
V gene: TRBV6-1
CDR3 DNA: TGTGCCAGCAGTGAAGCGGGGGACAGCCAAAACTCCTACGAGCAGTACTTC
CDR3 protein: CASSEAGDSQNSYEQYF

D gene: TRBD1
J gene: TRBJ1-2
clone size: once
V gene: TRBV11-2
CDR3 DNA: TGTGCCAGCAGCTTCGACAGGGGAGAGTATGGCTACACCTTC
CDR3 protein: CASSFDRGEYGYTF

D gene: TRBD1
J gene: TRBJ2-1
clone size: -
V gene: TRBV6-6
CDR3 DNA: TGTGCCAGCAGTGGGACAGGGACTCCAAACGCGGGGTTCTTC
CDR3 protein: CASSGTGTPNAGFF

D gene: TRBD2
J gene: TRBJ2-1
clone size: once
V gene: TRBV14
CDR3 DNA: TGTGCCAGCAGCCAACCCTTAGGAGGCGGGGGGTACAATGAGCAGTTCTTC
CDR3 protein: CASSQPLGGGGYNEQFF

D gene: -
J gene: TRBJ2-7
clone size: -
V gene: TRBV15
CDR3 DNA: TGTGCCACCAGCAGTCATGTTAGCTCCTACGAGCAGTACTTC
CDR3 protein: CATSSHVSSYEQYF

D gene: -
J gene: TRBJ1-6
clone size: -
V gene: TRBV18
CDR3 DNA: TGTGCCAGCTCACCGTTGGGCACCTATAATTCACCCCTCCACTTT
CDR3 protein: CASSPLGTYNSPLHF

D gene: -
J gene: TRBJ1-2
clone size: -
V gene: TRBV28
CDR3 DNA: TGTGCCAGCAGTTCCTACTATGGCTACACCTTC
CDR3 protein: CASSSYYGYTF

D gene: -
J gene: TRBJ2-1
clone size: -
V gene: TRBV4-1
CDR3 DNA: TGCGCCAGCGGGGGAGCGGGGCAGTTCTTC
CDR3 protein: CASGGAGQFF

D gene: -
J gene: TRBJ1-2
clone size: -
V gene: TRBV7-9
CDR3 DNA: TGTGCCAGCAGCACTCTCAACAGGGAGATTCGTGGCTACACCTTC
CDR3 protein: CASSTLNREIRGYTF

D gene: -
J gene: TRBJ1-5
clone size: once
V gene: TRBV6-6
CDR3 DNA: TGTGCCAGCAGTTCGGATAGGGCCGTGATCCAGCCCCAGCATTTT
CDR3 protein: CASSSDRAVIQPQHF

D gene: TRBD1
J gene: TRBJ1-2
clone size: -
V gene: TRBV5-1
CDR3 DNA: TGCGCCAGCAGCCGATCCGGGACAGAAAACCCAGCTAACTATGGCTACACCTTC
CDR3 protein: CASSRSGTENPANYGYTF

D gene: -
J gene: TRBJ2-3
clone size: once
V gene: TRBV6-5
CDR3 DNA: TGTGCCAGCAGTTCCCGGGGGTCATCTAGCACAGATACGCAGTATTTT
CDR3 protein: CASSSRGSSSTDTQYF

D gene: -
J gene: TRBJ1-1
clone size: -
V gene: TRBV5-1
CDR3 DNA: TGCGCCAGCAGCTTGAGGACGGATTTGAACACTGAAGCTTTCTTT
CDR3 protein: CASSLRTDLNTEAFF

D gene: TRBD1
J gene: TRBJ2-3
clone size: -
V gene: TRBV11-1
CDR3 DNA: TGTGCCAGCAGTATAAGGGACAGGGGCACAGATACGCAGTATTTT
CDR3 protein: CASSIRDRGTDTQYF

D gene: -
J gene: TRBJ2-5
clone size: -
V gene: TRBV7-2
CDR3 DNA: TGTGCCAGCAGCTCGACAGCGCTTGGGGAGACCCAGTACTTC
CDR3 protein: CASSSTALGETQYF

D gene: TRBD2
J gene: TRBJ2-7
clone size: -
V gene: TRBV4-2
CDR3 DNA: TGTGCCAGCAGCCAAGTGACTAGCGACTCCTACGAGCAGTACTTC
CDR3 protein: CASSQVTSDSYEQYF

D gene: -
J gene: TRBJ1-5
clone size: -
V gene: TRBV15
CDR3 DNA: TGTGCCACCAGCAGGTATGATCAGCCCCAGCATTTT
CDR3 protein: CATSRYDQPQHF

D gene: -
J gene: TRBJ1-1
clone size: -
V gene: TRBV29-1
CDR3 DNA: TGCAGCGTTGGAGACGGCCTCGCTGAAGCTTTCTTT
CDR3 protein: CSVGDGLAEAFF

D gene: TRBD2
J gene: TRBJ2-1
clone size: -
V gene: TRBV9
CDR3 DNA: TGTGCCAGCAGCGTAGGGCGGACTAGTGGTGAGCAGTTCTTC
CDR3 protein: CASSVGRTSGEQFF

D gene: -
J gene: TRBJ1-4
clone size: -
V gene: TRBV13
CDR3 DNA: TGTGCCAGCAGCTTAGGCGGGGCCGCAACTAATGAAAAACTGTTTTTT
CDR3 protein: CASSLGGAATNEKLFF

D gene: -
J gene: TRBJ1-6
clone size: -
V gene: TRBV7-8
CDR3 DNA: TGTGCCAGCAGCTTAGCAATCCGGGTTCTCTATAATTCACCCCTCCACTTT
CDR3 protein: CASSLAIRVLYNSPLHF

D gene: TRBD2
J gene: TRBJ2-3
clone size: -
V gene: TRBV6-6
CDR3 DNA: TGTGCCAGCAGCTCCCTGGGACTAGAGTCCCCAGATACGCAGTATTTT
CDR3 protein: CASSSLGLESPDTQYF

D gene: TRBD2
J gene: TRBJ2-3
clone size: -
V gene: TRBV5-4
CDR3 DNA: TGTGCCAGCAGCTTGGGGGGGAGGGGCGGTGATACGCAGTATTTT
CDR3 protein: CASSLGGRGGDTQYF

D gene: -
J gene: TRBJ1-2
clone size: -
V gene: TRBV29-1
CDR3 DNA: TGCAGCGTTGATGAGTCCGGGGGGGGCTATGGCTACACCTTC
CDR3 protein: CSVDESGGGYGYTF

D gene: -
J gene: TRBJ1-1
clone size: -
V gene: TRBV18
CDR3 DNA: TGTGCCAGCTCACCACCCACCGGGACACTTGTGGGGACTGAAGCTTTCTTT
CDR3 protein: CASSPPTGTLVGTEAFF

D gene: TRBD1
J gene: TRBJ1-1
clone size: once
V gene: TRBV2
CDR3 DNA: TGTGCCAGCCGAGAGACGACAGGGGAGCCTGAAGCTTTCTTT
CDR3 protein: CASRETTGEPEAFF

D gene: -
J gene: TRBJ2-2
clone size: -
V gene: TRBV5-8
CDR3 DNA: TGTGCCAGCAGCTTCTACAGGGCCGCGAACACCGGGGAGCTGTTTTTT
CDR3 protein: CASSFYRAANTGELFF

D gene: TRBD1
J gene: TRBJ1-2
clone size: -
V gene: TRBV9
CDR3 DNA: TGTGCCAGCAGCGGACAGGGGGGGTATGGCTACACCTTC
CDR3 protein: CASSGQGGYGYTF

D gene: -
J gene: TRBJ1-1
clone size: -
V gene: TRBV5-1
CDR3 DNA: TGCGCCAGCAGCCAACCCCAGGGGACTGAAGCTTTCTTT
CDR3 protein: CASSQPQGTEAFF

D gene: -
J gene: TRBJ2-2
clone size: -
V gene: TRBV6-1
CDR3 DNA: TGTGCCAGCAGTGGGGGACCGGGACAATCGAACACCGGGGAGCTGTTTTTT
CDR3 protein: CASSGGPGQSNTGELFF

D gene: -
J gene: TRBJ1-2
clone size: -
V gene: TRBV7-9
CDR3 DNA: TGTGCCAGCAGCTTTGGAGCCTATGGCTACACCTTC
CDR3 protein: CASSFGAYGYTF

D gene: -
J gene: TRBJ1-2
clone size: -
V gene: TRBV28
CDR3 DNA: TGTGCCAGCAGTTCAGCGGGGCTAGCTAACTATGGCTACACCTTC
CDR3 protein: CASSSAGLANYGYTF

D gene: -
J gene: TRBJ1-5
clone size: -
V gene: TRBV7-2
CDR3 DNA: TGTGCCAGCAGCTTCTCAGGGGCAGGAGGCAATCAGCCCCAGCATTTT
CDR3 protein: CASSFSGAGGNQPQHF

D gene: TRBD1
J gene: TRBJ2-5
clone size: -
V gene: TRBV5-1
CDR3 DNA: TGCGCCAGCAGCTTTGGGGCACCGGGACAGGGGAAAGAGACCCAGTACTTC
CDR3 protein: CASSFGAPGQGKETQYF

D gene: -
J gene: TRBJ1-1
clone size: -
V gene: TRBV18
CDR3 DNA: TGTGCCAGCTCCCTCGGTAGGGGCGCAAACACTGAAGCTTTCTTT
CDR3 protein: CASSLGRGANTEAFF

D gene: TRBD1
J gene: TRBJ2-5
clone size: -
V gene: TRBV7-2
CDR3 DNA: TGTGCCAGCAGCCTCGGACAGGGCCAAGAGACCCAGTACTTC
CDR3 protein: CASSLGQGQETQYF

D gene: -
J gene: TRBJ2-5
clone size: -
V gene: TRBV20-1
CDR3 DNA: TGCAGTGCTAGTGGGACGCCCCAAGAGACCCAGTACTTC
CDR3 protein: CSASGTPQETQYF

D gene: TRBD1
J gene: TRBJ1-2
clone size: -
V gene: TRBV7-9
CDR3 DNA: TGTGCCAGCACCCAAGGGGGCAGCGACTATGGCTACACCTTC
CDR3 protein: CASTQGGSDYGYTF

D gene: TRBD1
J gene: TRBJ2-2
clone size: -
V gene: TRBV18
CDR3 DNA: TGTGCCAGCTCACTAGACAGGGTTCCCACCGGGGAGCTGTTTTTT
CDR3 protein: CASSLDRVPTGELFF

D gene: TRBD1
J gene: TRBJ1-2
clone size: -
V gene: TRBV20-1
CDR3 DNA: TGCAGTGCGGAGGACAGGAAACCTCCCTTC
CDR3 protein: CSAEDRKPPF

D gene: TRBD2
J gene: TRBJ2-7
clone size: -
V gene: TRBV7-3
CDR3 DNA: TGTGCCAGCAGCCCAAGCGGGGGAGGCTACGAGCAGTACTTC
CDR3 protein: CASSPSGGGYEQYF

D gene: -
J gene: TRBJ1-1
clone size: -
V gene: TRBV28
CDR3 DNA: TGTGCCAGCAGTAGAATTGACGTTACTGAAGCTTTCTTT
CDR3 protein: CASSRIDVTEAFF

D gene: -
J gene: TRBJ1-5
clone size: -
V gene: TRBV19
CDR3 DNA: TGTGCCAGTAGTATCGGGGCCCCACGGGGTCAGCCCCAGCATTTT
CDR3 protein: CASSIGAPRGQPQHF

D gene: -
J gene: TRBJ1-5
clone size: -
V gene: TRBV7-9
CDR3 DNA: TGTGCCAGCAGCCAAGAGGGGAGTCAGCCCCAGCATTTT
CDR3 protein: CASSQEGSQPQHF

D gene: TRBD1
J gene: TRBJ2-1
clone size: -
V gene: TRBV4-1
CDR3 DNA: TGCGCCAGCAGCCAAGAATCGGACAGGGGTTACAATGAGCAGTTCTTC
CDR3 protein: CASSQESDRGYNEQFF

D gene: -
J gene: TRBJ2-1
clone size: -
V gene: TRBV2
CDR3 DNA: TGTGCCAGCAGCGCAGGACGGACCAACAATGAGCAGTTCTTC
CDR3 protein: CASSAGRTNNEQFF

D gene: TRBD2
J gene: TRBJ2-3
clone size: -
V gene: TRBV7-2
CDR3 DNA: TGTGCCAGCAGCTTAGGACTAGCGGGGGACACAGATACGCAGTATTTT
CDR3 protein: CASSLGLAGDTDTQYF

D gene: TRBD1
J gene: TRBJ1-3
clone size: -
V gene: TRBV5-1
CDR3 DNA: TGCGCCAGCAGCTTGGACGGGACAGGGTCCTTCTCTGGAAACACCATATATTTT
CDR3 protein: CASSLDGTGSFSGNTIYF

D gene: TRBD1
J gene: TRBJ2-7
clone size: -
V gene: TRBV27
CDR3 DNA: TGTGCCAGCAGAATCAGACAGGGAACCTACGAGCAGTACTTC
CDR3 protein: CASRIRQGTYEQYF